The 23 T cell receptor beta chains below come from one sample, sequenced in a study of T cell responses to AZD1222 COVID-19 vaccine (dated by TCRdb to the early 2020s). Per the publication, the time point label means: baseline before first vaccination. Library creation used the immunoSEQ multiplex PCR assay. TCRdb's version of the immuneACCESS table is confined to in-frame rearrangements and falls short of the full clone set. An unresolved V gene accounts for under half of the shortfall where checked; the remainder is of unknown origin. For this sample the table gives approximately 92,000 clones, of which 70% to 90% were detected only once. The top ten clonotypes cover less than 3% of the sample. The material sequenced was peripheral blood, taken on day 0 of AZD1222 vaccination. The receptors shown here come from an adult in good health.

The J gene is TRBJ1-6, the V gene TRBV7-2; unclear D gene. CDR1 is SGHTA and CDR2 is FQGNSA in the germline V gene. V was shortened by 6 bases and J by 0 bases, with 18 bases between the two germline ends. This CDR3 region has 18 residues. CDR3 loop: CASSGPEGLSSYNSPLHF. The CDR3 nucleotides are TGTGCCAGCAGTGGCCCAGAGGGCCTTAGCTCCTATAATTCACCCCTCCACTTT.

This sequence joins TRBV15 and TRBJ1-5; 7 nucleotides agree with TRBD1. This CDR3 contains 17 residues. Germline CDR1 and CDR2: LNHNV and YYDKDF (reference sequence). Losses at the gene ends were 0 bases for V and 5 bases for J; bases not matched to a gene: 10. The CDR3 DNA reads TGTGCCACCAGCAGAGATTTAGCGACAGGGCTTTATCAGCCCCAGCATTTT. It translates to CATSRDLATGLYQPQHF.

The chain is built from TRBV27 and TRBJ2-1, with D possibly matching TRBD2 (7 bases). V was pared by 4 bases and J by 3 bases, with 19 bases between. The germline V gene encodes CDR1 MNHEY and CDR2 SMNVEV (reference sequence). This CDR3 has 17 amino acids. The DNA of the CDR3 is TGTGCCAGCAGTTCGGAACGCTACAGGGACTACTACAATGAGCAGTTCTTC. It is translated as CASSSERYRDYYNEQFF.

The chain couples TRBV12-3 or TRBV12-4 to TRBJ1-2, with 8 bases lining up with TRBD1. CDR3 length: 13 residues. The V and J ends lost 6 bases and 4 bases, in that order; junction bases with no gene match: 4. The CDR3: CASSGDRLYGYTF. CDR3 nucleotides: TGTGCCAGCAGCGGGGACAGGCTCTATGGCTACACCTTC.

The chain combines TRBV2 with TRBJ2-2; TRBD1 or TRBD2 may be the D gene (5 bases each). With 6 bases removed from V and 1 base from J, the gap between germline ends came to 12 bases. Germline CDR1 and CDR2: SNHLY and FYNNEI. This CDR3 comprises 15 residues. CDR3 residues: CASRRGTMNTGELFF. In DNA, the CDR3 is TGTGCCAGCAGGAGAGGGACGATGAACACCGGGGAGCTGTTTTTT. Using reference TRBV2 and TRBJ2-2 for the parts outside the CDR3, the full variable domain is EPEVTQTPSHQVTQMGQEVILRCVPISNHLYFYWYRQILGQKVEFLVSFYNNEISEKSEIFDDQFSVERPDGSNFTLKIRSTKLEDSAMYFCASRRGTMNTGELFFGEGSRLTVL.

This clone was observed once. This rearrangement joins TRBV29-1 to TRBJ1-2, with D perhaps TRBD1 (5 bases). Germline V CDR1 and CDR2: SQVTM, ANQGSEA. This CDR3 has 13 residues. Trimming stripped 4 bases from V and 4 bases from J, with 13 bases between. This CDR3 reads CSVAVTETYGYTF. Written as DNA, the CDR3 is TGCAGCGTTGCGGTGACAGAGACCTATGGCTACACCTTC.

CDR3 nucleotide sequence: TGTGCCAGCAGCGTGACAGGGCACCAAGAGACCCAGTACTTC. Its protein product is CASSVTGHQETQYF. V gene TRBV9 combines with J gene TRBJ2-5, with 7 bases that match TRBD1. Per the germline V gene, CDR1 is SGDLS and CDR2 is YYNGEE. Losses at the gene ends were 2 bases for V and 0 bases for J; bases not matched to a gene: 1. The CDR3 consists of 14 residues.

This clone turned up a few times. The chain couples TRBV28 to TRBJ1-2, with D possibly TRBD1 on 6 matching bases. V was pared by 5 bases and J by 6 bases, with 13 bases between. This CDR3 comprises 13 residues. From germline, CDR1 is MDHEN and CDR2 SYDVKM. In DNA form, the CDR3 reads TGTGCCAGCAGTGGGGCAGGGGAGGATGGCTACACCTTC. This codes for CASSGAGEDGYTF.

The V call is TRBV27, the J call TRBJ1-6, with D unresolved. The CDR3 loop spans 16 amino acids. V was cut by 5 bases and J by 8 bases, with 19 bases left in between. Germline loops: CDR1 MNHEY, CDR2 SMNVEV (reference sequence). The CDR3 nucleotides read TGTGCCAGCAGTCTAGTAGGTGGACGGGTGGATTCACCCCTCCACTTT. Translation gives CASSLVGGRVDSPLHF.

The CDR3 reads CASSLQGGWGRYSNQPQHF. The DNA of the CDR3 is TGTGCCAGCAGTTTACAGGGAGGGTGGGGGAGGTATAGCAATCAGCCCCAGCATTTT. The chain has TRBV27 and TRBJ1-5, with a weak D call TRBD1 (5 bases). Germline V lookup: CDR1 MNHEY, CDR2 SMNVEV (reference sequence). Trimming removed 2 bases at V and 0 bases at J, with 20 bases between. CDR3 length equals 19 residues.

The chain carries TRBV28 and TRBJ1-1, with D maybe TRBD1 (6 bases). CDR1 MDHEN and CDR2 SYDVKM come from the germline V gene. V was shortened by 6 bases and J by 4 bases, with 15 bases between the two germline ends. This CDR3 spans 14 amino acids. The CDR3 DNA is TGTGCCAGCAGCCCAGGGGATGCGGGCACTGAAGCTTTCTTT. This codes for CASSPGDAGTEAFF.

This clone was observed once. The gene calls are TRBV3-1 (or the pseudogene TRBV3-2) and TRBJ1-1; weak D call: TRBD1 (5 bases). Germline CDR1 is LGHDT and CDR2 is YNNKEL (reference sequence). Trimming shortened V by 4 bases and J by 1 base, and 10 bases separated the two germline ends. The CDR3 runs 14 residues. CDR3 sequence reads: CASSPRQSNTEAFF. CDR3 nucleotides: TGTGCCAGCAGCCCTCGACAGTCGAACACTGAAGCTTTCTTT.

The rearrangement links TRBV10-3 to TRBJ2-7, with 7 nucleotides matching TRBD1. The ends lost 6 bases at V and 0 bases at J; junction bases unmatched: 8. From germline, CDR1 is ENHRY and CDR2 SYGVKD. CDR3 length: 15 amino acids. CDR3 sequence: CAISPGQAYSYEQYV. The CDR3 region has the DNA TGTGCCATCAGCCCCGGACAGGCTTACTCCTACGAGCAGTACGTC.

The table lists this clone with a count of one. V usage is TRBV9 and J usage is TRBJ2-3; 7 nucleotides line up with TRBD1. V lost 2 bases and J lost 2; bases outside the gene matches: 2. Germline CDR1 SGDLS, CDR2 YYNGEE. The CDR3 runs 14 residues. The CDR3, as DNA: TGTGCCAGCAGCGTGACAGGGACCACAGATACGCAGTATTTT. Protein sequence: CASSVTGTTDTQYF.

A single count supports this clone. The chain combines TRBV6-5 with TRBJ2-2; TRBD2 matches at 9 bases. Germline lookup yields CDR1 MNHEY and CDR2 SVGAGI. CDR3 length equals 15 residues. V shed 5 bases and J 0 bases; nucleotides not matched to a gene: 1. CDR3 sequence (DNA): TGTGCCAGCAGTCGACTAGCGGCGAACACCGGGGAGCTGTTTTTT. Protein product: CASSRLAANTGELFF.

In nucleotides, the CDR3 is TGTGCCAGCAGCCCCTCGCTAAGGGTCGAATCGAATGAAAAACTGTTTTTT. This codes for CASSPSLRVESNEKLFF. The chain links TRBV4-2 to TRBJ1-4; D not resolved. Germline V gene data show CDR1 as LGHNA and CDR2 as YNFKEQ. Trimming shortened V by 4 bases and J by 5 bases, and 20 bases separated the two germline ends. CDR3 length: 17 amino acids.

This chain joins TRBV27 and TRBJ2-1; D possibly corresponds to TRBD1 (5 bases). The germline V gene encodes CDR1 MNHEY and CDR2 SMNVEV (reference sequence). Trimming took 7 bases from V and 5 from J, leaving 15 bases between them. CDR3 length: 14 amino acids. The CDR3 sequence: CASKKGFSNNEQFF. The CDR3 DNA reads TGTGCCAGCAAAAAGGGGTTCTCGAACAATGAGCAGTTCTTC.

This rearrangement joins TRBV5-4 to TRBJ1-3, with 9 bases aligning to TRBD1. Trimming at V came to 4 bases and at J to 3 bases, leaving 5 bases not matched to a gene. This CDR3 is 15 amino acids long. Germline V gene data show CDR1 as SGHNT and CDR2 as YYREEE (reference sequence). CDR3 bases: TGTGCCAGCAGCACCCGGACAGGGGTTGGAAACACCATATATTTT. The encoded protein is CASSTRTGVGNTIYF. Combining the CDR3 with reference TRBV5-4 and TRBJ1-3 gives the whole variable domain ETGVTQSPTHLIKTRGQQVTLRCSSQSGHNTVSWYQQALGQGPQFIFQYYREEENGRGNFPPRFSGLQFPNYSSELNVNALELDDSALYLCASSTRTGVGNTIYFGEGSWLTVV.

The rearrangement joins TRBV11-3 to TRBJ2-1, with TRBD2 matching over 8 bases. The CDR3 runs 14 residues. Trimming took 1 base from V and 7 from J; bases not matched to a gene: 3. The germline V gene encodes CDR1 SGHNT and CDR2 YENEEA. The CDR3 here is CASSLGGGRNEQFF. CDR3 nucleotides: TGTGCCAGCAGCTTAGGCGGGGGGAGGAATGAGCAGTTCTTC.

The chain has TRBV9 and TRBJ2-2; TRBD2 aligns across 10 bases. The CDR3 sequence is 16 residues long. The ends lost 3 bases at V and 6 bases at J; junction bases unmatched: 8. Per germline, CDR1 SGDLS and CDR2 YYNGEE. The CDR3 nucleotides are TGTGCCAGCAGCGGGGGGCCAGGACTAGCGGCCGGGGAGCTGTTTTTT. Residues: CASSGGPGLAAGELFF.

The rearrangement uses TRBV15 and TRBJ1-2, with a tentative D call TRBD1 (5 bases). V shed 3 bases and J shed 5 bases, with 10 bases lying between them. The germline V gene has CDR1 LNHNV and CDR2 YYDKDF (reference sequence). The CDR3 has 13 amino acids. CDR3 DNA sequence: TGTGCCACCAGCAGGGCCAGGGTATATGGCTACACCTTC. Translated, it gives CATSRARVYGYTF.

The chain carries TRBV29-1 and TRBJ2-3, with a weak D call TRBD1 (5 bases). Germline CDR1 is SQVTM and CDR2 is ANQGSEA. V was shortened by 5 bases and J by 3 bases, with 18 bases between the two germline ends. This CDR3 has 15 amino acids. CDR3 residues: CSVRQGRVETDTQYF. CDR3 in DNA: TGCAGCGTTCGGCAGGGTAGGGTTGAGACAGATACGCAGTATTTT.

The chain combines TRBV4-1 with TRBJ1-5; a weak D match, TRBD1 (5 bases). The CDR3 runs 16 residues. V lost 0 bases, J lost 6 bases, and 15 bases lay in between. CDR1 and CDR2 from the germline V gene are MGHRA and YSYEKL. CDR3 amino acids: CASSQEPSQGGQPQHF. For the CDR3, the DNA is TGCGCCAGCAGCCAAGAACCTTCTCAGGGTGGTCAGCCCCAGCATTTT.